Listed below are T cell receptor beta chains from one sample, sequenced in a study of shared clonotypes between healthy human individuals. The table came from immunoSEQ multiplex PCR; TCRdb's copy has only in-frame clones and leaves some out. This table has some 1.1 million clones, approximately 75% appearing once. Sequencing used memory CD4+ T cells from PBMCs. The source of these receptors is a man aged 18 to 35 in good health. Some clones in this sample may be carry-over from other donors' samples. The CDR3 runs from the conserved cysteine through the conserved F or W. A D gene is named only where the DNA matches it firmly. A row's size may be missing; if present it is once, few, many or a size class.

clone_size d_call j_call v_call cdr3_nt cdr3_aa
NA NA TRBJ2-7 TRBV9 TGTGCCAGCAGCCCGAGCCACTCTTGGAGTTACGAGCAGTACTTC CASSPSHSWSYEQYF
NA TRBD1 TRBJ2-7 TRBV28 TGTGCCAGCAGTACCCCTGGTGACAGGGACAGGGACGAGCAGTACTTC CASSTPGDRDRDEQYF
NA NA TRBJ2-1 TRBV7-2 TGTGCCAGCAGCTTAGTTACCTTTCAGGGGAATGAGCAGTTCTTC CASSLVTFQGNEQFF
NA NA TRBJ1-5 TRBV6-1 TGTGCCAGCTCAGGGTTCGGCAATCAGCCCCAGCATTTT CASSGFGNQPQHF
NA TRBD2 TRBJ2-7 TRBV7-3 TGTGCCAGCAGCTTAAGGCGGGAGGGCGAGCAGTACTTC CASSLRREGEQYF
NA TRBD1 TRBJ1-1 TRBV28 TGTGCCAGCAGCCAAGTCCCGGGACAGGGGGCAGGGACTGAAGCTTTCTTT CASSQVPGQGAGTEAFF
NA TRBD2 TRBJ2-7 TRBV25-1 TGTGCCAGCAGCAAGCGGGAGGCCCCTTCCTACGAGCAGTACTTC CASSKREAPSYEQYF
NA TRBD1 TRBJ1-1 TRBV10-3 TGTGCCATCCAGAACAGGGGCGAGGCCACTGAAGCTTTCTTT CAIQNRGEATEAFF
many NA TRBJ1-2 TRBV29-1 TGCAGCGTTGTCTGGACGAACTATGGCTACACCTTC CSVVWTNYGYTF
NA NA TRBJ1-5 TRBV7-9 TGTGCCAGCAGCTTAGTTTCGGGTCAGCCCCAGCATTTT CASSLVSGQPQHF
many TRBD2 TRBJ2-1 TRBV29-1 TGCAGCGTTGATATGGCTAGCGGTTACAATGAGCAGTTCTTC CSVDMASGYNEQFF
NA TRBD1 TRBJ2-1 TRBV5-1 TGCGCCAGCAGCTTCAGACAGGGTGATTACAATGAGCAGTTCTTC CASSFRQGDYNEQFF
many TRBD1 TRBJ1-5 TRBV5-1 TGCGCCAGCAGCGGGGGGACAGGCGACAATCAGCCCCAGCATTTT CASSGGTGDNQPQHF
NA NA TRBJ2-5 TRBV6-6 TGTGCCAGCAGTTATAGGGGAGAGACCCAGTACTTC CASSYRGETQYF
NA TRBD1 TRBJ2-3 TRBV5-1 TGCGCCAGCAGCCCGACAGGGGGTATAGATACGCAGTATTTT CASSPTGGIDTQYF
NA NA TRBJ1-5 TRBV6-1 TGTGCCAGCACTTCGGGGACATCTAGCAATCAGCCCCAGCATTTT CASTSGTSSNQPQHF
NA NA TRBJ2-2 TRBV6-1 TGTGCCAGCAGTGAAGGCCATCAGGGGTGGGTAGGGGAGCTGTTTTTT CASSEGHQGWVGELFF
NA NA TRBJ2-7 TRBV27 TGTGCCAGCCCACCTGGAGGACAGCAAGTCTACGAGCAGTACTTC CASPPGGQQVYEQYF
NA TRBD1 TRBJ1-2 TRBV6-6 TGTGCCAGCAGTTACCAGGGGGGTTGGAACTATGGCTACACCTTC CASSYQGGWNYGYTF
NA NA TRBJ1-4 TRBV21-1 TGTGCCAGCACCCCCAAGAACGCCGGGTCTGAAAAACTGTTTTTT CASTPKNAGSEKLFF
NA NA TRBJ2-3 TRBV11-1 TGTGCCAGCAGCTTAGCGGGCAGCACAGATACGCAGTATTTT CASSLAGSTDTQYF
NA NA TRBJ2-2 TRBV7-9 TGTGCCAGCAGCTTTGATTACGCCGGGGGGCTGTTTTTT CASSFDYAGGLFF
once NA TRBJ2-1 TRBV27 TGTGCCAGCAAAAGTACGGGAGTACGGTCCTACAATGAGCAGTTCTTC CASKSTGVRSYNEQFF
once NA TRBJ2-5 TRBV4-1 TGCGCCAGCGCCCAGTCTGGGGTGCGAGAGACCCAGTACTTC CASAQSGVRETQYF
NA TRBD1 TRBJ1-5 TRBV11-2 TGTGCCAGCAGCCCCGGAGGGACAGGGCCTCAGCCCCAGCATTTT CASSPGGTGPQPQHF
NA NA TRBJ2-1 TRBV6-6 TGTGCCAGCAGACAGAACAATGAGCAGTTCTTC CASRQNNEQFF
NA NA TRBJ1-1 TRBV5-5 TGTGCCAGCAGCTCAGGGTACACTGAAGCTTTCTTT CASSSGYTEAFF
NA TRBD2 TRBJ2-5 TRBV5-4 TGTGCCAGCAGCAAGGGACTAGCGGTAGAGACCCAGTACTTC CASSKGLAVETQYF
NA TRBD1 TRBJ1-2 TRBV7-2 TGTGCCAGCAGCTACGAACCGGGACAGAACTATGGCTACACCTTC CASSYEPGQNYGYTF
NA NA TRBJ1-5 TRBV15 TGTGCCACCAGCAGAGATCGAGATCAGCCCCAGCATTTT CATSRDRDQPQHF
NA TRBD2 TRBJ2-7 TRBV10-3 TGTGCCATCAGGGAGAGCGGGGACGATTCCTACGAGCAGTACTTC CAIRESGDDSYEQYF
NA TRBD1 TRBJ1-2 TRBV19 TGTGCCAGTAGTCCGACGGACAGGGTGGGTGGCTACACCTTC CASSPTDRVGGYTF
once TRBD1 TRBJ2-7 TRBV19 TGTGCCAGGGGGACAGGGCCTATCTACGAGCAGTACTTC CARGTGPIYEQYF
NA NA TRBJ1-3 TRBV28 TGTGCCAGCAGTTTGCGAAACACCATATATTTT CASSLRNTIYF
few TRBD2 TRBJ2-1 TRBV29-1 TGCAGCGTTCTCACTCCGGGACTAGCGGAGATTAGCTCCTACAATGAGCAGTTCTTC CSVLTPGLAEISSYNEQFF
NA TRBD2 TRBJ2-1 TRBV7-2 TGTGCCAGCAGCTTAGGTTCGGGGACTAGCGGGAGGATACGTGAGCAGTTCTTC CASSLGSGTSGRIREQFF
NA TRBD2 TRBJ2-7 TRBV7-8 TGTGCCAGCAGCCAAGGGACTAGCGGAACCTACGAGCAGTACTTC CASSQGTSGTYEQYF
NA NA TRBJ2-3 TRBV18 TGTGCCAGCTCACCGTCGGGCACAGATACGCAGTATTTT CASSPSGTDTQYF
NA NA TRBJ2-7 TRBV19 TGTGCCAGTAGTCCCCGGGCAGCCCCCTACTACGAGCAGTACTTC CASSPRAAPYYEQYF
NA TRBD2 TRBJ2-3 TRBV29-1 TGCAGCGGGACTAGTTCAGATACGCAGTATTTT CSGTSSDTQYF
NA NA TRBJ1-1 TRBV18 TGTGCCAGCTCACGGGAAACTCCCGGGACTGAAGCTTTCTTT CASSRETPGTEAFF
once TRBD1 TRBJ2-7 TRBV5-1 TGCGCCAGCAGCTTGGGGACAGGGGAGAACGAGCAGTACTTC CASSLGTGENEQYF
few TRBD1 TRBJ1-3 TRBV5-1 TGCGCCAGCAGCTGGGACAGTTCTGGAAACACCATATATTTT CASSWDSSGNTIYF
NA NA TRBJ2-5 TRBV6-5 TGTGCCAGCAGTCGCAGGGTTCAAGAGACCCAGTACTTC CASSRRVQETQYF
NA NA TRBJ2-3 TRBV7-2 TGTGCCAGCAGCTTAGGTGCGCGTACGCAGTATTTT CASSLGARTQYF
NA TRBD1 TRBJ1-4 TRBV29-1 TGCAGTTATAAGGGACAGGGGGGCGAAAAACTGTTTTTT CSYKGQGGEKLFF
once TRBD1 TRBJ1-4 TRBV5-1 TGCGCCAGCAGCTTAGGGGGCGCCGGTGAAAAACTGTTTTTT CASSLGGAGEKLFF
NA TRBD1 TRBJ1-4 TRBV18 TGTGCCAGCTCACCCCCGGGACAGGGGGGTGAAAAACTGTTTTTT CASSPPGQGGEKLFF
NA TRBD1 TRBJ1-4 TRBV27 TGTGCCAGCAGTACCGGGACAGGATTTTTTCAAACTAATGAAAAACTGTTTTTT CASSTGTGFFQTNEKLFF
NA NA TRBJ2-2 TRBV18 TGTGCCAGCTCACCACAGGGGGTGAGCACCGGGGAGCTGTTTTTT CASSPQGVSTGELFF
NA NA TRBJ1-1 TRBV5-1 TGCGCCAGCAGCTTTGGCAGAGCTACTGAAGCTTTCTTT CASSFGRATEAFF
NA NA TRBJ2-3 TRBV4-1 TGCGCCAGCAGCCGGAGGCAGGGAACAGGGGAGGGCACAGATACGCAGTATTTT CASSRRQGTGEGTDTQYF
NA NA TRBJ2-6 TRBV4-1 TGCGCCAGCAGCCGAGCCAGGGAGTCAGGGGCCAACGTCCTGACTTTC CASSRARESGANVLTF